The 21 T cell receptor beta chains in this list originate from one sample, sequenced in a study of blood T cells in healthy people across ages. Alongside a J-beta primer mix, a sample-barcoded 5' primer served in a second PCR lasting roughly 6 to 12 cycles. TCRdb reprocessed the 5' RACE reads via MiXCR and lists one record per CDR3 protein. The data show some 760,000 distinct CDR3 sequences, with roughly 25% seen just once and 3% to 4.5% held by the top ten. The same data also contributed to another study, on T cells of mothers and their children.

The specimen sequenced was blood. These receptor sequences come from a boy aged 5-17 years in good health.

At least ten counts were recorded for this clonotype. This chain uses TRBV29-1 with TRBJ2-7; D call uncertain. The CDR3 contains 11 residues. Germline CDR1 reads SQVTM; CDR2 reads ANQGSEA. Trimming shortened V by 0 bases and J by 3 bases, and 3 bases separated the two germline ends. CDR3 in DNA: TGCAGCGTTGAAGAGGGCTACGAGCAGTACTTC. This encodes CSVEEGYEQYF.

This chain joins TRBV28 and TRBJ1-2; TRBD1 agrees at 10 bases. From germline, CDR1 is MDHEN and CDR2 SYDVKM. The CDR3 spans 16 residues. J gave up 4 bases and V 8 bases, and 13 bases lay outside the gene matches. The CDR3 reads CASHSGSGQGFYGYTF. CDR3 DNA: TGTGCCAGCCACTCCGGGTCGGGACAGGGGTTCTATGGCTACACCTTC.

The CDR3 coding sequence is TGTGCCAGCAGTCGAGGGCCGACCCAGTACTTC. This gives the protein CASSRGPTQYF. V usage is TRBV6-5 and J usage is TRBJ2-5; tentatively, D is TRBD2 (5 bases). V was pared by 5 bases and J by 7 bases, with 8 bases between. Germline V CDR1 and CDR2: MNHEY, SVGAGI. The CDR3 is made up of 11 amino acids.

This chain joins TRBV20-1 and TRBJ1-5; 8 bases align to TRBD1. Germline CDR1 and CDR2: DFQATT and SNEGSKA (reference sequence). The CDR3 length is 17 residues. Trimming cost V 2 bases and J 8 bases; bases outside gene matches: 17. CDR3 in amino acids: CSARYSGDRRPGKPQHF. The CDR3 DNA reads TGCAGTGCTAGATACTCAGGGGACAGGAGGCCGGGGAAGCCCCAGCATTTT.

The chain uses TRBV29-1 and TRBJ2-7; D perhaps matches TRBD2 (6 bases). The CDR3 length is 14 residues. From germline, CDR1 is SQVTM and CDR2 ANQGSEA. Trimming took off 5 bases at V and 2 bases at J, with 16 bases between the two ends. CDR3 sequence reads: CSVSPPGRPYEQYF. Here the CDR3 DNA reads TGCAGCGTTTCCCCACCGGGGAGGCCCTACGAGCAGTACTTC.

This chain connects TRBV20-1 to TRBJ2-1, with D possibly called TRBD1 or TRBD2 (5 bases each). With the DNA end fitting TRBJ2-7 better, the J assignment may be wrong. The CDR3 extends over 12 amino acids. Germline loops: CDR1 DFQATT, CDR2 SNEGSKA (reference sequence). CDR3 sequence reads: CSARAEGHEQYF. In DNA form, the CDR3 reads TGCAGTGCTAGGGCCGAGGGGCACGAGCAGTACTTC.

The V and J genes are TRBV6-6 and TRBJ1-3; D unresolved. The CDR3 sequence is 16 residues long. The ends were cut back, 3 bases at V and 0 bases at J, with 12 bases in the middle. Germline V lookup: CDR1 MNHNY, CDR2 SVGAGI (reference sequence). Here the CDR3 reads CASSYDPPNSGNTIYF. CDR3 nucleotide sequence: TGTGCCAGCAGTTATGACCCACCCAACTCTGGAAACACCATATATTTT.

This chain connects TRBV4-3 to TRBJ2-5; 10 bases agree with TRBD2. The last part of the DNA fits TRBJ2-7 better; the J call may be wrong. This CDR3 region has 16 residues. The V gene's germline CDR1 is LGHNA and CDR2 YSLEER. The CDR3 spells CASSQVPSGRAYEQYF. The CDR3, as DNA: TGCGCCAGCAGCCAGGTCCCCAGCGGGAGGGCCTACGAGCAGTACTTC.

The CDR3 bases are TGCGCCAGCAGCCCCGACAGGGGGGGGATAAAATGGTCTGGGGCCAACGTCCTGACTTTC. Translation gives CASSPDRGGIKWSGANVLTF. This chain connects TRBV5-1 to TRBJ2-6; 9 bases align to TRBD1. V was clipped by 4 bases and J by 1 base; unmatched bases: 15. Looked up from germline, CDR1 is SGHRS and CDR2 is YFSETQ. The CDR3 is 20 residues long. Looking up the rest from reference TRBV5-1 and TRBJ2-6 gives the full variable domain: KAGVTQTPRYLIKTRGQQVTLSCSPISGHRSVSWYQQTPGQGLQFLFEYFSETQRNKGNFPGRFSGRQFSNSRSEMNVSTLELGDSALYLCASSPDRGGIKWSGANVLTFGAGSRLTVL.

This CDR3 is CASSLFLEADTQYF. The DNA of the CDR3 is TGTGCCAGCAGTTTATTTTTGGAAGCAGATACGCAGTATTTT. V usage is TRBV27 and J usage is TRBJ2-3; no clear D gene. The CDR3 has 14 residues. In germline, CDR1 is MNHEY, CDR2 SMNVEV (reference sequence). Trimming removed 1 base at V and 4 bases at J, with 9 bases between.

This chain uses TRBV20-1 with TRBJ1-5, with 8 nucleotides matching TRBD1. The germline gives CDR1 DFQATT, CDR2 SNEGSKA (reference sequence). The CDR3 covers 15 residues. The ends lost 6 bases at V and 1 base at J; junction bases unmatched: 8. CDR3 in amino acids: CSASFGTGSNQPQHF. The CDR3 DNA reads as TGCAGTGCCTCCTTCGGGACAGGAAGCAATCAGCCCCAGCATTTT.

The chain employs TRBV20-1 and TRBJ1-1; 7 positions agree with TRBD1. J was trimmed by 1 base and V by 0 bases; bases with no gene match: 5. This CDR3 is built from 15 residues. Germline CDR1 DFQATT, CDR2 SNEGSKA (reference sequence). CDR3 residues: CSARERNRGNTEAFF. CDR3 DNA: TGCAGTGCTAGAGAGCGCAACAGGGGGAACACTGAAGCTTTCTTT.

This clonotype was counted only a few times. V usage is TRBV19 and J usage is TRBJ2-5, with D unresolved. The CDR3 consists of 12 residues. Germline V gives CDR1 LNHDA, CDR2 SQIVND (reference sequence). Trimming stripped 0 bases from V and 1 base from J, with 0 bases between. Here the CDR3 reads CASSIDQETQYF. The CDR3 DNA is TGTGCCAGTAGTATAGACCAAGAGACCCAGTACTTC.

This clonotype has only a few counts. The chain combines TRBV20-1 with TRBJ2-3, with 8 positions matching TRBD1. V shed 0 bases and J 0 bases; nucleotides not matched to a gene: 2. Per the germline V gene, CDR1 is DFQATT and CDR2 is SNEGSKA (reference sequence). There are 15 residues in the CDR3. CDR3 amino acids: CSARDNRGSTDTQYF. CDR3 nucleotides: TGCAGTGCTAGAGATAACAGGGGGAGCACAGATACGCAGTATTTT.

The chain carries TRBV11-1 and TRBJ2-5; D is undetermined. The CDR3 has 13 amino acids. Per the germline V gene, CDR1 is SGHAT and CDR2 is FQDESV (reference sequence). V gave up 2 bases and J gave up 7 bases, with 11 bases separating them. The CDR3 sequence: CASSLTPRGTQYF. Written as DNA, the CDR3 is TGTGCCAGCAGCTTAACGCCCCGAGGGACCCAGTACTTC.

This clonotype has more than one count but fewer than ten. J is TRBJ2-5 and V is TRBV9, with TRBD1 identical over 8 bases. After removal of 1 base from V and 5 bases from J, the junction contained 10 bases not matched to a gene. Germline CDR1 and CDR2: SGDLS and YYNGEE. CDR3 length: 16 residues. The CDR3 DNA reads as TGTGCCAGCAGCGTATCCCTCCTGACAGGGGAGGAGACCCAGTACTTC. This codes for CASSVSLLTGEETQYF. Full variable domain (rest looked up from reference TRBV9 and TRBJ2-5): DSGVTQTPKHLITATGQRVTLRCSPRSGDLSVYWYQQSLDQGLQFLIQYYNGEERAKGNILERFSAQQFPDLHSELNLSSLELGDSALYFCASSVSLLTGEETQYFGPGTRLLVL.

This clonotype was seen a few times. The chain carries TRBV20-1 and TRBJ2-7; D remains unclear. Germline V CDR1 and CDR2: DFQATT, SNEGSKA (reference sequence). The CDR3 spans 16 residues. Trimming took 1 base from V and 3 from J, leaving 19 bases between them. CDR3 sequence: CSARAPWDWDRYEQYF. In nucleotides, the CDR3 is TGCAGTGCTAGAGCCCCTTGGGATTGGGATCGCTACGAGCAGTACTTC.

The J gene is TRBJ1-4, the V gene TRBV14; maybe TRBD1 (5 bases). Germline-derived CDR1 and CDR2 are SGHDN and FVKESK. The germline V and J ends were trimmed by 0 bases and 5 bases, with 10 bases remaining between them. This CDR3 comprises 15 residues. The CDR3 nucleotides are TGTGCCAGCAGCCAAGATCCAGGGCGGAATGAAAAACTGTTTTTT. Residues: CASSQDPGRNEKLFF. Based on the CDR3 plus reference TRBV14 and TRBJ1-4, the full variable domain is EAGVTQFPSHSVIEKGQTVTLRCDPISGHDNLYWYRRVMGKEIKFLLHFVKESKQDESGMPNNRFLAERTGGTYSTLKVQPAELEDSGVYFCASSQDPGRNEKLFFGSGTQLSVL.

The J gene is TRBJ2-7, the V gene TRBV18; perhaps TRBD1 as D (6 bases). Germline V gene lookup returns CDR1 KGHSH and CDR2 LQKENI. V dropped 0 bases and J dropped 5 bases, with 14 bases sitting between them. CDR3 size: 15 residues. The CDR3 loop is CASSPPSGVGHEQYF. CDR3 sequence (DNA): TGTGCCAGCTCACCACCGTCAGGGGTAGGCCACGAGCAGTACTTC.

This clonotype occurred a few times. This rearrangement joins TRBV7-8 to TRBJ1-1; D not resolved. The CDR3 sequence is 13 residues long. Germline assignment: CDR1 SGHVS and CDR2 FQNEAQ. The V end was cut by 5 bases, the J end by 4 bases, with 11 bases between. CDR3 protein: CASSEMPGTEAFF. The CDR3 region has the DNA TGTGCCAGCAGCGAAATGCCGGGCACTGAAGCTTTCTTT.

This chain joins TRBV25-1 and TRBJ1-3; D not certain. CDR3 length: 13 amino acids. Germline CDR1 reads MGHDK; CDR2 reads SYGVNS. Trimming took 6 bases from V and 5 from J, leaving 11 bases between them. The CDR3 region is CASSPLLRNTIYF. Written as DNA, the CDR3 is TGTGCCAGCAGCCCCCTATTACGAAACACCATATATTTT.